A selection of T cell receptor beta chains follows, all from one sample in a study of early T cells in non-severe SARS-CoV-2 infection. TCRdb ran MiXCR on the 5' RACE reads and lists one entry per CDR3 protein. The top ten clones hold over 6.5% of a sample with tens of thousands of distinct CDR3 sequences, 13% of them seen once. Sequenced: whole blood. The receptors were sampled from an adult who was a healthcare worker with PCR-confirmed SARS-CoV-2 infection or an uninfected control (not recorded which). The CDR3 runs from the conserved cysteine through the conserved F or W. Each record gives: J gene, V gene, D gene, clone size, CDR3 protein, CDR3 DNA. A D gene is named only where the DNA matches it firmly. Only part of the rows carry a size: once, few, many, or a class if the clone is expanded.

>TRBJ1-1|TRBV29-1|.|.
CSVRRGPTNTEAFF
TGCAGCGTACGACGGGGGCCGACGAACACTGAAGCTTTCTTT
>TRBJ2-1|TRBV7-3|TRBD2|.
CASSLGPGLAAYNEQFF
TGTGCCAGCAGCTTGGGGCCTGGACTAGCGGCCTACAATGAGCAGTTCTTC
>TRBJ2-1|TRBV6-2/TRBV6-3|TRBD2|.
CASVESGRPNEQFF
TGTGCCAGCGTGGAGAGCGGGAGGCCCAATGAGCAGTTCTTC
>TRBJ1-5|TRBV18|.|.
CASSPVVLKGNQPQHF
TGTGCCAGCTCCCCAGTGGTGTTGAAAGGCAATCAGCCCCAGCATTTT
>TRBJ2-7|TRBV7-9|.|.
CASSPVYEQYF
TGTGCCAGCAGCCCCGTGTACGAGCAGTACTTC
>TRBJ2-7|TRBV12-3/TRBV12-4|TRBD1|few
CASSLGTGTTYEQYF
TGTGCCAGCAGTTTGGGGACAGGGACCACCTACGAGCAGTACTTC
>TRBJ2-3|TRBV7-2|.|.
CASSLDSDTQYF
TGTGCCAGCAGCTTAGACTCAGATACGCAGTATTTT
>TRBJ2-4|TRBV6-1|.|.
CASRLVGLGKNIQYF
TGTGCCAGCAGACTGGTCGGGCTGGGCAAAAACATTCAGTACTTC
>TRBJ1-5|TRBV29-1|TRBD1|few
CSVGTGTNQPQHF
TGCAGCGTCGGGACAGGGACTAATCAGCCCCAGCATTTT
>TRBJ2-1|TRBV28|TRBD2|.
CASSSVGGRANNEQFF
TGTGCCAGCAGTTCAGTAGGCGGGAGGGCTAACAATGAGCAGTTCTTC
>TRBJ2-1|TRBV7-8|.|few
CASSLMGAAEQFF
TGTGCCAGCAGCTTAATGGGGGCGGCTGAGCAGTTCTTC
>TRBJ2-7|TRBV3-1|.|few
CASSQHRKNYEQYF
TGTGCCAGCAGCCAACACCGGAAGAATTACGAGCAGTACTTC
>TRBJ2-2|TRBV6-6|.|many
CASSYSGPNTGELFF
TGTGCCAGCAGTTACTCGGGGCCGAACACCGGGGAGCTGTTTTTT
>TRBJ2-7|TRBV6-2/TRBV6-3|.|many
CASSLYRSYEQYF
TGTGCCAGCAGTTTGTACAGATCCTACGAGCAGTACTTC
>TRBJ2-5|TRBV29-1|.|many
CSVRRDQETQYF
TGCAGCGTTCGCAGGGACCAAGAGACCCAGTACTTC
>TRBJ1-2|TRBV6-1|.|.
CASSDGGNYGYTF
TGTGCCAGCAGTGATGGGGGGAACTATGGCTACACCTTC
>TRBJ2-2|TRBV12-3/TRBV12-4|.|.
CASSFGGASGELFF
TGTGCCAGCAGTTTTGGGGGGGCTTCCGGGGAGCTGTTTTTT
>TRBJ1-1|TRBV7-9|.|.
CASSLGQMATEAFF
TGTGCCAGCAGCTTAGGCCAGATGGCCACTGAAGCTTTCTTT
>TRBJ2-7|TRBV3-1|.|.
CASSQDPSAQYEQYF
TGTGCCAGCAGCCAAGATCCTAGCGCCCAATACGAGCAGTACTTC
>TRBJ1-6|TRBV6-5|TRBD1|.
CASSRTGGSPLHF
TGTGCCAGCAGTCGGACAGGAGGCTCACCCCTCCACTTT
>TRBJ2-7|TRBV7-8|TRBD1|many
CASRWDRGHGEQYF
TGTGCCAGCAGATGGGACAGGGGGCATGGTGAGCAGTACTTC
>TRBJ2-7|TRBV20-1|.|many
CSAPQGNYEQYF
TGCAGTGCCCCTCAGGGGAATTACGAGCAGTACTTC
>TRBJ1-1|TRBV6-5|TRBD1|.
CASRRDSSRTEAFF
TGTGCCAGCAGACGGGACAGCTCGAGGACTGAAGCTTTCTTT
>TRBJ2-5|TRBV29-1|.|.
CSVGHQKETQYF
TGCAGCGTTGGGCACCAGAAAGAGACCCAGTACTTC
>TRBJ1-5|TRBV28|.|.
CASSLSAQGNQPQHF
TGTGCCAGCAGTTTAAGTGCTCAGGGCAATCAGCCCCAGCATTTT
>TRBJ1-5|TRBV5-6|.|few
CASSLSLGPQHF
TGTGCCAGCAGCTTGAGTTTAGGGCCCCAGCATTTT
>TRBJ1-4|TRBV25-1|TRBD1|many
CASSRSGGVEKLFF
TGTGCCAGCAGTCGTTCAGGGGGCGTAGAAAAACTGTTTTTT